This T cell receptor (beta chain) appears in the sequencing data of a study of T cells in Graves' hyperthyroidism and ophthalmopathy. A Clinical Activity Score of at least 3, a NOSPECS grade of at least 4 and a duration under 3 months were recorded in the ophthalmopathy patients. This CDR3 has 16 residues. V lost 2 bases and J 3 bases, leaving 14 bases between the germline ends. Germline values: CDR1 KGHDR, CDR2 SFDVKD. Whole-study results and caveats: Blood also showed most of the thyroid clonotypes that were expanded above 0.001.

This clonotype was detected many times. What it recognizes is unknown. From RNA transcripts, TCR beta CDR3 regions were amplified. The HTBI primer set was used in a first-round RT-PCR of the TCR CDR3. Each CDR3 protein is one row after TCRdb ran MiXCR on the multiplex PCR reads. The data show 300,000 to 450,000 distinct CDR3 sequences, roughly 15% seen once. The origin of this receptor is a woman aged 25 to 39 with Graves' ophthalmopathy. The chain combines TRBV24-1 with TRBJ2-3; D perhaps matches TRBD1 (5 bases). The sequencing input was blood. The CDR3 loop reads CATSDYRQTKTDTQYF. CDR3 coding DNA: TGTGCCACCAGTGATTATCGACAGACAAAGACAGATACGCAGTATTTT.